This T cell receptor beta chain was sequenced in a study of control samples from healthy donors and cancer patients. Clones were sequenced by immunoSEQ multiplex PCR, and TCRdb holds only the in-frame ones, with some missing. The sample lists about 190,000 clones, 80% to 95% occurring once. The germline V gene encodes CDR1 SGHDT and CDR2 YYEEEE. V was clipped by 2 bases and J by 3 bases, with 11 bases between them. This CDR3 has 14 amino acids. The receptor was derived from a man between 18 and 29 years old in good health. Specimen: blood. This chain connects TRBV5-6 to TRBJ1-2; tentative D call: TRBD1 (5 bases). CDR3 protein: CASSFIRVDYGYTF. The CDR3 DNA is TGTGCCAGCAGCTTTATCAGGGTGGACTATGGCTACACCTTC.